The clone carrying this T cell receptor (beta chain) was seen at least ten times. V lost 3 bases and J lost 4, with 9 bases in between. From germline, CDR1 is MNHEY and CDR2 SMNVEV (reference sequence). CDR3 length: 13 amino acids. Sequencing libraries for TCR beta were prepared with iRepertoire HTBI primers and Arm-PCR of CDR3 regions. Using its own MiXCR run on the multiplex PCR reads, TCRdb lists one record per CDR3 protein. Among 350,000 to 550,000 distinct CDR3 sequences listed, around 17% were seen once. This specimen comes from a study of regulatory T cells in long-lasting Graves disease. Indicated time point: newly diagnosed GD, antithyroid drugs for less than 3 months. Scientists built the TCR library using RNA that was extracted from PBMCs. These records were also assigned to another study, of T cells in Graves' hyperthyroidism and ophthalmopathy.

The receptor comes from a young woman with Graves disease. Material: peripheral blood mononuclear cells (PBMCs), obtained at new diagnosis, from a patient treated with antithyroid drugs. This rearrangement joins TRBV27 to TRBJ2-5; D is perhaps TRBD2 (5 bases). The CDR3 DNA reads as TGTGCCAGCAGTTTCCCCGGAGGAGAGACCCAGTACTTC. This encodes CASSFPGGETQYF.